This T cell receptor beta chain emerged from a study of cytomegalovirus exposure and HLA in healthy donors. Study conclusions and caveats: In a later analysis, most CMV-associated TCR beta chains appeared HLA-restricted. HLA alleles showed associations with 16,951 TCR beta sequences in a later analysis, at a 0.05 false discovery rate. Roughly uniform depth of sequencing across donors was assumed in presence/absence analyses. Sequencing had likely introduced a cluster of highly shared sequence variants as an artifact.

This clone was counted between two and nine times. Its target is unknown. This sample also contains other DNA sequences that code for the same CDR3. The PCR had 60 Vbeta and 13 Jbeta primers. Sequenced by immunoSEQ multiplex PCR; TCRdb stores in-frame clones only, minus some. This table has under 150,000 clones, approximately 9% appearing once. V lost 6 bases, J lost 5 bases, and 19 bases lay in between. CDR3 length: 15 amino acids. Germline CDR1 KGHSH, CDR2 LQKENI. This chain joins TRBV18 and TRBJ2-5; a weak D match, TRBD2 (5 bases). The sample taken for sequencing was PBMCs. The TCR was taken from a woman between 35 and 50 years old in good health and CMV-seropositive. CDR3 region: CASSPGWGADETQYF. CDR3 in DNA: TGTGCCAGCTCCCCCGGATGGGGAGCAGACGAGACCCAGTACTTC.